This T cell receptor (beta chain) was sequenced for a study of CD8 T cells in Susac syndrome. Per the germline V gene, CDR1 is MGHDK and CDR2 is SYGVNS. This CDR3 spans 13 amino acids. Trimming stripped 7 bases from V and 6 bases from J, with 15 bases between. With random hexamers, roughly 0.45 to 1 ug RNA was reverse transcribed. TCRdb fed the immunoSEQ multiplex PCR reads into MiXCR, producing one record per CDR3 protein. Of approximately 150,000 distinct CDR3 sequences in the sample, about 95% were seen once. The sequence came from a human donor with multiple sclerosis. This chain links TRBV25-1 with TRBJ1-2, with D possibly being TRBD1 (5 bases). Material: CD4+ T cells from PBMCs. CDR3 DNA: TGTGCCAGCACTTCGGGGGGGAGGGATGGCTACACCTTC. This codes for CASTSGGRDGYTF.